Reported below is one T cell receptor (beta chain). Cohort placement rested on clinical history that participants reported themselves. The record originates from a study of blood T cell repertoires in COVID-19. Profiling relied on immunoSEQ multiplex PCR, and the TCRdb table lists in-frame clones only, not all of them. The profile shows about 170,000 clones, under 90% of them singletons. V was trimmed by 3 bases and J by 2 bases, leaving 6 bases between them. This CDR3 spans 13 amino acids. Germline values: CDR1 SGDLS, CDR2 YYNGEE. Sequencing was carried out using PBMCs or T cells enriched from blood (not recorded which). This clonotype was obtained from a man between 45 and 60 years old who had recovered from COVID-19. The chain links TRBV9 to TRBJ2-1; possible D gene TRBD2, 6 bases. CDR3 residues: CASSGGAYNEQFF. CDR3 sequence (DNA): TGTGCCAGCAGCGGGGGGGCCTACAATGAGCAGTTCTTC.